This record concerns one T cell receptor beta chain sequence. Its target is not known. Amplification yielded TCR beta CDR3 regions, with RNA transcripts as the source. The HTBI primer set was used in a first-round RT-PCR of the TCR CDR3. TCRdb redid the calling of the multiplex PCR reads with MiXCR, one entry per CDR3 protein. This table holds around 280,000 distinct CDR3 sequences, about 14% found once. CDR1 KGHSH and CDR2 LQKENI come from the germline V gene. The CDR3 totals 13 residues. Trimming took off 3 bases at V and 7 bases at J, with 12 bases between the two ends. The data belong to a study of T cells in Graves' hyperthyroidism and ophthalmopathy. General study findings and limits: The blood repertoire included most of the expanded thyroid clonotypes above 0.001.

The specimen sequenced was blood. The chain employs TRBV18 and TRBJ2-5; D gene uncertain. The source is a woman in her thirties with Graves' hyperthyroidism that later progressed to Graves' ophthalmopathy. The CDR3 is CASSPRESGTQYF. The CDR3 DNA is TGTGCCAGCTCACCCCGCGAATCGGGGACCCAGTACTTC.